Below, 23 T cell receptor beta chains from the same sample are listed, as sequenced in a study of cytomegalovirus exposure and HLA in healthy donors. The PCR employed 60 Vbeta primers together with 13 Jbeta primers. The method was immunoSEQ multiplex PCR; TCRdb's version includes in-frame clones alone and lacks a portion of them. The sample yields roughly 190,000 clones, of which the top ten take up 6.5%. Sequencing input: PBMCs. The origin of the receptors is a man aged 25-45 years in good health and CMV-seronegative.

CDR3 nucleotides: TGTGCCAGAAGCTCGCCGCGGGAGGGCCTCCACGAGCAGTACTTC. Protein sequence: CARSSPREGLHEQYF. The rearrangement uses TRBV2 and TRBJ2-7, with 9 bases aligning to TRBD2. Unmatched junction bases numbered 14, after V lost 9 bases and J lost 5 bases. The V gene's germline CDR1 is SNHLY and CDR2 FYNNEI. The CDR3 consists of 15 residues.

The V gene is TRBV5-1, the J gene TRBJ1-2; D is possibly TRBD1 (5 bases). Per the germline V gene, CDR1 is SGHRS and CDR2 is YFSETQ. V lost 2 bases and J 2 bases, leaving 10 bases between the germline ends. CDR3 size: 14 residues. The CDR3 sequence: CASSFQGSNYGYTF. The CDR3 DNA reads as TGCGCCAGCAGCTTCCAGGGTTCAAACTATGGCTACACCTTC.

The J gene is TRBJ1-2, the V gene TRBV19, with TRBD1 as a possible D gene (6 bases). Deletions cut 5 bases from V and 3 bases from J, with 13 bases between. The CDR3 is made up of 14 amino acids. Germline loops: CDR1 LNHDA, CDR2 SQIVND (reference sequence). CDR3 nucleotide sequence: TGTGCCAGTAGTTGGGGGGGCGCCTACTATGGCTACACCTTC. Its translation: CASSWGGAYYGYTF. The complete variable domain, with remaining parts taken from reference TRBV19 and TRBJ1-2, reads DGGITQSPKYLFRKEGQNVTLSCEQNLNHDAMYWYRQDPGQGLRLIYYSQIVNDFQKGDIAEGYSVSREKKESFPLTVTSAQKNPTAFYLCASSWGGAYYGYTFGSGTRLTVV.

The rearrangement joins TRBV5-1 to TRBJ2-5; D is unclear. CDR1 and CDR2 (germline): SGHRS, YFSETQ. V was clipped by 1 base and J by 2 bases, with 9 bases between them. CDR3 length: 14 amino acids. The CDR3 loop reads CASSLMQTQETQYF. The CDR3, as DNA: TGCGCCAGCAGCTTGATGCAAACTCAAGAGACCCAGTACTTC. The whole variable domain, remainder taken from reference TRBV5-1 and TRBJ2-5, is KAGVTQTPRYLIKTRGQQVTLSCSPISGHRSVSWYQQTPGQGLQFLFEYFSETQRNKGNFPGRFSGRQFSNSRSEMNVSTLELGDSALYLCASSLMQTQETQYFGPGTRLLVL.

The J gene is TRBJ2-1, the V gene TRBV7-3; 9 positions agree with TRBD2. The CDR3 spans 17 residues. J lost 6 bases, V lost 1 base, and 10 bases had no gene match. Germline V CDR1 and CDR2: SGHTA, FQGTGA. CDR3 sequence reads: CASSLMGASGGLNEQFF. The CDR3 coding sequence is TGTGCCAGCAGCTTAATGGGGGCCAGCGGGGGGCTCAATGAGCAGTTCTTC.

The chain links TRBV27 to TRBJ2-7, with TRBD1 as a possible D gene (6 bases). The CDR3 spans 15 residues. V was clipped by 0 bases and J by 2 bases, with 11 bases between them. Germline lookup yields CDR1 MNHEY and CDR2 SMNVEV (reference sequence). The CDR3 protein is CASSLSGQGTYEQYF. Here the CDR3 DNA reads TGTGCCAGCAGTTTATCGGGGCAGGGGACCTACGAGCAGTACTTC.

The chain has TRBV7-9 and TRBJ2-7, with 9 bases lining up with TRBD1. V shed 1 base and J 5 bases; nucleotides not matched to a gene: 6. The CDR3 length is 15 residues. Germline-derived CDR1 and CDR2 are SEHNR and FQNEAQ (reference sequence). CDR3 nucleotides: TGTGCCAGCAGCTTAGATTTTACAGGGGGCGACGAGCAGTACTTC. Protein: CASSLDFTGGDEQYF.

V is TRBV28 and J is TRBJ2-1; 9 bases match TRBD2. Germline V lookup: CDR1 MDHEN, CDR2 SYDVKM. J gave up 7 bases and V 7 bases, and 17 bases lay outside the gene matches. The CDR3 is made up of 17 amino acids. DNA of the CDR3: TGTGCCAGCACCGGACTAGCGAGCACACCTAGGGGGAATGAGCAGTTCTTC. This gives the protein CASTGLASTPRGNEQFF.

The J gene is TRBJ1-1, the V gene TRBV2; no clear D. The germline V gene encodes CDR1 SNHLY and CDR2 FYNNEI. CDR3 length: 14 residues. Trimming left V 6 bases short and J 5 bases short, with 16 bases between. CDR3 bases: TGTGCCAGCAGGGCCGCTATGCCGGGGACTGAAGCTTTCTTT. Its translation is CASRAAMPGTEAFF.

The V call is TRBV11-2, the J call TRBJ1-5; 9 bases are a match to TRBD1. The germline gives CDR1 SGHAT, CDR2 FQNNGV. V dropped 4 bases and J dropped 11; count of bases not matched to a gene: 12. This CDR3 has 15 amino acids. The CDR3 DNA follows: TGTGCCAGCAGCTCTAACAGGGGGCGATCGGGGGCCCAGCATTTT. It is translated as CASSSNRGRSGAQHF.

The chain links TRBV27 to TRBJ2-7, with D maybe TRBD1 (5 bases). The CDR3 is made up of 12 amino acids. CDR1 and CDR2 (germline): MNHEY, SMNVEV (reference sequence). Trimming pared 3 bases from V and 6 bases from J, leaving 9 bases between. The CDR3 DNA reads TGTGCCAGCAGTTTCGAAAGGGGCGAGCAGTACTTC. Protein sequence: CASSFERGEQYF.

J is TRBJ2-2 and V is TRBV11-2; TRBD2 aligns across 7 bases. The V gene end was trimmed by 2 bases and the J gene end by 1 base; junction bases not matched to a gene: 4. This CDR3 is 16 amino acids long. Germline CDR1 reads SGHAT; CDR2 reads FQNNGV. The CDR3 loop is CASSLFTGGNTGELFF. Written as DNA, the CDR3 is TGTGCCAGCAGCTTATTTACGGGGGGGAACACCGGGGAGCTGTTTTTT. The variable domain in full, completed from reference TRBV11-2 and TRBJ2-2, reads EAGVAQSPRYKIIEKRQSVAFWCNPISGHATLYWYQQILGQGPKLLIQFQNNGVVDDSQLPKDRFSAERLKGVDSTLKIQPAKLEDSAVYLCASSLFTGGNTGELFFGEGSRLTVL.

The gene calls are TRBV30 and TRBJ1-2; 8 nucleotides agree with TRBD1. CDR1 and CDR2 (germline): GTSNPN, SVGIG (reference sequence). The CDR3 length is 16 residues. Unmatched junction bases numbered 12, after V lost 3 bases and J lost 3 bases. The CDR3 DNA is TGTGCCTGGAGGACAGGGGACCGCCCGATCTACTATGGCTACACCTTC. Amino acids: CAWRTGDRPIYYGYTF.

The chain joins TRBV7-2 to TRBJ1-3; TRBD1 agrees at 8 bases. The CDR3 is made up of 12 amino acids. Germline-derived CDR1 and CDR2 are SGHTA and FQGNSA. V gave up 8 bases and J gave up 8 bases; unmatched junction bases: 5. CDR3 coding DNA: TGTGCCAGCGGCGACAGGGGTGACACCATATATTTT. Its protein product is CASGDRGDTIYF.

J is TRBJ1-1 and V is TRBV7-9; 9 nucleotides agree with TRBD1. V shed 4 bases, J shed 1 base, and the junction held 4 bases outside the gene matches. This CDR3 contains 15 residues. CDR1 and CDR2 from the germline V gene are SEHNR and FQNEAQ (reference sequence). CDR3 coding DNA: TGTGCCAGCAGCTCCCGACAGGGGGAGAACACTGAAGCTTTCTTT. The encoded protein is CASSSRQGENTEAFF. Drawing the rest from reference TRBV7-9 and TRBJ1-1, the complete variable domain is DTGVSQNPRHKITKRGQNVTFRCDPISEHNRLYWYRQTLGQGPEFLTYFQNEAQLEKSRLLSDRFSAERPKGSFSTLEIQRTEQGDSAMYLCASSSRQGENTEAFFGQGTRLTVV.

The rearrangement joins TRBV7-8 to TRBJ1-3; D gene uncertain. The CDR3 is 15 residues long. Deletions cut 3 bases from V and 3 bases from J, with 12 bases between. From germline, CDR1 is SGHVS and CDR2 FQNEAQ. The CDR3 sequence is CASSFGHGSGNTIYF. DNA for the CDR3: TGTGCCAGCAGCTTCGGTCACGGGAGTGGAAACACCATATATTTT.

The rearrangement joins TRBV7-9 to TRBJ2-1; D is perhaps TRBD1 (5 bases). Trimming cost V 1 base and J 0 bases, with 10 bases left between them. The CDR3 contains 16 residues. Germline CDR1 reads SEHNR; CDR2 reads FQNEAQ (reference sequence). The CDR3 DNA follows: TGTGCCAGCAGCTTAGTAGGTCAGGGCTCCTACAATGAGCAGTTCTTC. Its translation is CASSLVGQGSYNEQFF.

V is TRBV19 and J is TRBJ2-2; 9 nucleotides agree with TRBD2. The germline V gene has CDR1 LNHDA and CDR2 SQIVND (reference sequence). The CDR3 runs to 17 residues. The V gene end was trimmed by 7 bases and the J gene end by 0 bases; junction bases not matched to a gene: 9. Here the CDR3 DNA reads TGTGCCAGTAAAAGGGGACTAGCCTTAGCGAACACCGGGGAGCTGTTTTTT. It specifies CASKRGLALANTGELFF.

V usage is TRBV6-5 and J usage is TRBJ1-2; the D gene is possibly TRBD1 (6 bases). CDR1 and CDR2 from the germline V gene are MNHEY and SVGAGI. The CDR3 length is 15 residues. Trimming took 0 bases from V and 4 from J, leaving 12 bases between them. CDR3 loop: CASSYSQGRGYGYTF. CDR3 DNA sequence: TGTGCCAGCAGTTACTCGCAGGGGCGCGGCTATGGCTACACCTTC.

The V and J genes are TRBV13 and TRBJ2-7; 7 bases line up with TRBD1. CDR1 and CDR2 from the germline V gene are PRHDT and FYEKMQ (reference sequence). Trimming took 2 bases from V and 0 from J; bases not matched to a gene: 4. CDR3 length: 15 residues. CDR3 nucleotides: TGTGCCAGCAGCTTAAAGGACAGGAGCTCCTACGAGCAGTACTTC. It specifies CASSLKDRSSYEQYF.

The V call is TRBV2, the J call TRBJ2-3, with TRBD1 matching over 7 bases. Trimming removed 8 bases from V and 0 bases from J; junction bases left unmatched: 2. This CDR3 has 13 residues. Germline CDR1 and CDR2: SNHLY and FYNNEI. The CDR3 bases are TGTGCCAGCGGCAGGGGGAGCACAGATACGCAGTATTTT. Its protein product is CASGRGSTDTQYF.

Remarks on this clone: The identical CDR3 is also encoded by other nucleotide sequences in the sample. The genes are TRBV5-6 and TRBJ1-5; D is possibly TRBD1 (5 bases). The CDR3 consists of 15 residues. Germline values: CDR1 SGHDT, CDR2 YYEEEE. Trimming left V 4 bases short and J 7 bases short, with 18 bases between. This CDR3 reads CASSPSGTGNQPQHF. In nucleotides, the CDR3 is TGTGCCAGCAGCCCCTCCGGGACTGGTAACCAGCCCCAGCATTTT.

V and J are TRBV6-5 and TRBJ2-2; D not certain. V gave up 6 bases and J gave up 6 bases, with 17 bases separating them. Per the germline V gene, CDR1 is MNHEY and CDR2 is SVGAGI. The CDR3 is 15 residues long. In DNA form, the CDR3 reads TGTGCCAGCAGCCGAGACTTCCCGGATGCCGGGGAGCTGTTTTTT. Its translation is CASSRDFPDAGELFF.